The rows below give T cell receptor beta chains drawn from one sample of a study of control samples from healthy donors and cancer patients. The repertoire was sequenced with immunoSEQ multiplex PCR; TCRdb's copy has only in-frame clones and lacks some. The repertoire holds 65,000 to 90,000 clones, with about 95% as singletons. The sequenced sample consisted of blood. These receptors were taken from a woman aged 25 to 39 in good health. Each CDR3 is given with its conserved first and last residue. The order of the fields is J gene, clone size, V gene, D gene, CDR3 DNA, CDR3 protein. The D gene is left open where the match is weak. Expanded clones get a size class; other rows say once, few or many, or leave the size out.

j_gene: TRBJ1-3
abundance: .
v_gene: TRBV30
d_gene: .
CDR3nt: TGTGCCTGGACCTCGGGTAGAAACACCATATATTTT
CDR3aa: CAWTSGRNTIYF

j_gene: TRBJ1-2
abundance: .
v_gene: TRBV27
d_gene: .
CDR3nt: TGTGCCAGCAGTTTAAGGGAGAACTATGGCTACACCTTC
CDR3aa: CASSLRENYGYTF

j_gene: TRBJ1-2
abundance: .
v_gene: TRBV6-2/TRBV6-3
d_gene: .
CDR3nt: TGTGCCAGCAGTCCGGGACAACAAACTCATAACTATGGCTACACCTTC
CDR3aa: CASSPGQQTHNYGYTF

j_gene: TRBJ1-2
abundance: .
v_gene: TRBV30
d_gene: .
CDR3nt: TGTGCCTGGAGTGAACGTACCTATGGCTACACCTTC
CDR3aa: CAWSERTYGYTF

j_gene: TRBJ2-1
abundance: .
v_gene: TRBV18
d_gene: .
CDR3nt: TGTGCCAGCTCACCACTCCCGGGGACGGCTTACAATGAGCAGTTCTTC
CDR3aa: CASSPLPGTAYNEQFF

j_gene: TRBJ2-7
abundance: .
v_gene: TRBV15
d_gene: .
CDR3nt: TGTGCCACCAGCAGAGAATTCGGCCGTACCTACGAGCAGTACTTC
CDR3aa: CATSREFGRTYEQYF

j_gene: TRBJ2-1
abundance: .
v_gene: TRBV5-1
d_gene: TRBD1
CDR3nt: TGCGCCAGTAATCCGGGACAGACAATTGAGCAGTTCTTC
CDR3aa: CASNPGQTIEQFF

j_gene: TRBJ1-2
abundance: .
v_gene: TRBV10-3
d_gene: .
CDR3nt: TGTGCCATCAGTGAGACAGGCATCTATGGCTACACCTTC
CDR3aa: CAISETGIYGYTF

j_gene: TRBJ2-7
abundance: .
v_gene: TRBV10-3
d_gene: TRBD2
CDR3nt: TGTGCCATCAGTGATCCCGGCGGGACTAACTCCTACGAGCAGTACTTC
CDR3aa: CAISDPGGTNSYEQYF

j_gene: TRBJ1-3
abundance: .
v_gene: TRBV15
d_gene: .
CDR3nt: TGTGCCACCAGCAGAGGGAAGGAAGGCACCATATATTTT
CDR3aa: CATSRGKEGTIYF

j_gene: TRBJ2-5
abundance: .
v_gene: TRBV4-1
d_gene: TRBD1
CDR3nt: TGCGCCAGCAGCCAACGGACAGGGAAGGTGACCCAGTACTTC
CDR3aa: CASSQRTGKVTQYF

j_gene: TRBJ1-6
abundance: .
v_gene: TRBV5-1
d_gene: TRBD1
CDR3nt: TGCGCCAGCAGCCTAAGGGACAGGGGAGAGGCACCCCTCCACTTT
CDR3aa: CASSLRDRGEAPLHF

j_gene: TRBJ1-1
abundance: few
v_gene: TRBV10-1
d_gene: TRBD1
CDR3nt: TGCGCCAGCAGTCCCGGGACAGAGAACACTGAAGCTTTCTTT
CDR3aa: CASSPGTENTEAFF

j_gene: TRBJ2-7
abundance: .
v_gene: TRBV18
d_gene: .
CDR3nt: TGTGCCAGCTCACCAGGCCAGGACTACGAGCAGTACTTC
CDR3aa: CASSPGQDYEQYF

j_gene: TRBJ1-4
abundance: once
v_gene: TRBV11-2
d_gene: TRBD1
CDR3nt: TGTGCCAGCAGCCCACAGGGGGCTCGGGAAAAACTGTTTTTT
CDR3aa: CASSPQGAREKLFF

j_gene: TRBJ1-1
abundance: .
v_gene: TRBV10-2
d_gene: .
CDR3nt: TGCGCCACCAGAACCGACAAGAACACTGAAGCTTTCTTT
CDR3aa: CATRTDKNTEAFF

j_gene: TRBJ1-4
abundance: .
v_gene: TRBV6-1
d_gene: .
CDR3nt: TGTGCCAGCAGTGAAGCGCCCGCCGCGATAGAAAAACTGTTTTTT
CDR3aa: CASSEAPAAIEKLFF

j_gene: TRBJ1-6
abundance: .
v_gene: TRBV4-2
d_gene: .
CDR3nt: TGTGCCAGCAGCCAAGAGGGGATCTGGGGTTCACCCCTCCACTTT
CDR3aa: CASSQEGIWGSPLHF

j_gene: TRBJ1-4
abundance: .
v_gene: TRBV19
d_gene: TRBD1
CDR3nt: TGTGCCAGTAGTATCTTCCGACAGGGTAATGAAAAACTGTTTTTT
CDR3aa: CASSIFRQGNEKLFF

j_gene: TRBJ1-5
abundance: .
v_gene: TRBV7-8
d_gene: TRBD1
CDR3nt: TGTGCCAGCAGCTTCTCCCGGGACAGGGCCCGCTATAGCAATCAGCCCCAGCATTTT
CDR3aa: CASSFSRDRARYSNQPQHF

j_gene: TRBJ1-2
abundance: .
v_gene: TRBV27
d_gene: .
CDR3nt: TGTGCCAGCACCCCCAGGGCAGGGGTCAATGGCTACACCTTC
CDR3aa: CASTPRAGVNGYTF

j_gene: TRBJ1-5
abundance: .
v_gene: TRBV5-1
d_gene: .
CDR3nt: TGCGCCAGCAGCTTGGGTCAGGGTGGCAATCAGCCCCAGCATTTT
CDR3aa: CASSLGQGGNQPQHF

j_gene: TRBJ1-2
abundance: .
v_gene: TRBV18
d_gene: .
CDR3nt: TGTGCCAGCTCACCACAGGGAACTGCTAACTATGGCTACACCTTC
CDR3aa: CASSPQGTANYGYTF

j_gene: TRBJ1-2
abundance: .
v_gene: TRBV28
d_gene: .
CDR3nt: TGTGCCAGCAGTTCGCAGATTGGTGTACCCTATGGCTACACCTTC
CDR3aa: CASSSQIGVPYGYTF

j_gene: TRBJ1-4
abundance: .
v_gene: TRBV5-8
d_gene: .
CDR3nt: TGTGCCAGCAGCTCCATGTTTTTT
CDR3aa: CASSSMFF

j_gene: TRBJ1-1
abundance: .
v_gene: TRBV7-3
d_gene: .
CDR3nt: TGTGCCAGCAGCCCACGGGGGGGCTCGGGCACTGAAGCTTTCTTT
CDR3aa: CASSPRGGSGTEAFF

j_gene: TRBJ1-1
abundance: .
v_gene: TRBV6-5
d_gene: .
CDR3nt: TGTGCCAGCAGTTCTCCTAAGGGGACTGAAGCTTTCTTT
CDR3aa: CASSSPKGTEAFF

j_gene: TRBJ2-5
abundance: .
v_gene: TRBV2
d_gene: TRBD2
CDR3nt: TGTGCCAGCAGTAAGGAAGGACTAGCGGGGGTGGAGACCCAGTACTTC
CDR3aa: CASSKEGLAGVETQYF

j_gene: TRBJ1-3
abundance: .
v_gene: TRBV4-1
d_gene: .
CDR3nt: TGCGCCAGCAGCCCGAGACAAGGCAATGAAAACACCATATATTTT
CDR3aa: CASSPRQGNENTIYF

j_gene: TRBJ2-6
abundance: .
v_gene: TRBV30
d_gene: .
CDR3nt: TGTGCCTGGAGGACCTCTGGGGCCAACGTCCTGACTTTC
CDR3aa: CAWRTSGANVLTF

j_gene: TRBJ2-1
abundance: once
v_gene: TRBV12-5
d_gene: TRBD1
CDR3nt: TGTGCTAGTGGTTCCCGGCTGAAGGGGGCTCTAGATGAGCAGTTCTTC
CDR3aa: CASGSRLKGALDEQFF

j_gene: TRBJ2-1
abundance: .
v_gene: TRBV27
d_gene: .
CDR3nt: TGTGCCAGCCACAGGACAAGGGGGGACGATGAGCAGTTCTTC
CDR3aa: CASHRTRGDDEQFF

j_gene: TRBJ1-1
abundance: .
v_gene: TRBV7-9
d_gene: .
CDR3nt: TGTGCCAGCAGCTTAGTTGGGGTGCCTGAAGCTTTCTTT
CDR3aa: CASSLVGVPEAFF

j_gene: TRBJ1-2
abundance: .
v_gene: TRBV5-1
d_gene: .
CDR3nt: TGCGCCAGCAGCAACTGGGCAGAAACTGGGGGCTACACCTTC
CDR3aa: CASSNWAETGGYTF

j_gene: TRBJ2-7
abundance: .
v_gene: TRBV16
d_gene: TRBD1
CDR3nt: TGTGCCAGCAGCCCCCGGGACAGACCCTACGAGCAGTACTTC
CDR3aa: CASSPRDRPYEQYF

j_gene: TRBJ1-2
abundance: .
v_gene: TRBV27
d_gene: .
CDR3nt: TGTGCCAGCAGCCCCTCTCTCGGGGCGGATGGCTACACCTTC
CDR3aa: CASSPSLGADGYTF

j_gene: TRBJ2-3
abundance: .
v_gene: TRBV7-3
d_gene: TRBD2
CDR3nt: TGTGCCAGCAGCGCGGGACTAACAAACTCAGATACGCAGTATTTT
CDR3aa: CASSAGLTNSDTQYF

j_gene: TRBJ1-6
abundance: .
v_gene: TRBV2
d_gene: .
CDR3nt: TGTGCCAGCAGTGAGGAGGGTCTCTCACCCCTCCACTTT
CDR3aa: CASSEEGLSPLHF

j_gene: TRBJ1-2
abundance: .
v_gene: TRBV27
d_gene: .
CDR3nt: TGTGCCAGCAGTTTAACATGGGGAGGTGGTTATGGCTACACCTTC
CDR3aa: CASSLTWGGGYGYTF

j_gene: TRBJ1-2
abundance: .
v_gene: TRBV11-3
d_gene: .
CDR3nt: TGTGCCAGCAGCTTAGAAGGGTGGGGGCGACGATTTTATGGCTACACCTTC
CDR3aa: CASSLEGWGRRFYGYTF

j_gene: TRBJ1-2
abundance: few
v_gene: TRBV15
d_gene: TRBD1
CDR3nt: TGTGCCACCAGCAGCCGCATGACAGGGGATGGCTACACCTTC
CDR3aa: CATSSRMTGDGYTF

j_gene: TRBJ2-2
abundance: .
v_gene: TRBV6-5
d_gene: TRBD1
CDR3nt: TGTGCCAGCAGAGACAGGGGGGGCACCGGGGAGCTGTTTTTT
CDR3aa: CASRDRGGTGELFF

j_gene: TRBJ2-5
abundance: .
v_gene: TRBV27
d_gene: TRBD2
CDR3nt: TGTGCCAGCAGTTTGGGGACTAATCCCCTCCAAGAGACCCAGTACTTC
CDR3aa: CASSLGTNPLQETQYF

j_gene: TRBJ1-6
abundance: .
v_gene: TRBV7-2
d_gene: .
CDR3nt: TGTGCCAGCAGCGTTAGGATCGGGAGCTCCTATAATTCACCCCTCCACTTT
CDR3aa: CASSVRIGSSYNSPLHF

j_gene: TRBJ1-6
abundance: once
v_gene: TRBV7-9
d_gene: .
CDR3nt: TGTGCCAGCAGCTGGGGGGATTCACCCCTCCACTTT
CDR3aa: CASSWGDSPLHF

j_gene: TRBJ1-1
abundance: .
v_gene: TRBV18
d_gene: .
CDR3nt: TGTGCCAGCTCAATCCAGGGAAAGGACTTGGACACTGAAGCTTTCTTT
CDR3aa: CASSIQGKDLDTEAFF

j_gene: TRBJ2-1
abundance: .
v_gene: TRBV20-1
d_gene: .
CDR3nt: TGCAGTGCTAGGAGGTTCGGTGAGCAGTTCTTC
CDR3aa: CSARRFGEQFF

j_gene: TRBJ1-1
abundance: .
v_gene: TRBV10-3
d_gene: TRBD1
CDR3nt: TGTGCCATCAGTGATCCTCACCCTCCCGCCGGTGACAGGGGCCCTAACACTGAAGCTTTCTTT
CDR3aa: CAISDPHPPAGDRGPNTEAFF

j_gene: TRBJ2-2
abundance: .
v_gene: TRBV6-5
d_gene: .
CDR3nt: TGTGCCACCCGGGACACGAACACCGGGGAGCTGTTTTTT
CDR3aa: CATRDTNTGELFF

j_gene: TRBJ1-4
abundance: .
v_gene: TRBV7-9
d_gene: .
CDR3nt: TGTGCCAGCAGCAAGCTCACTGCGGGAAAACTGTTTTTT
CDR3aa: CASSKLTAGKLFF

j_gene: TRBJ2-3
abundance: .
v_gene: TRBV3-1/TRBV3-2
d_gene: .
CDR3nt: TGTGCCAGCAGCCAAGAGGCGATCCCTAGCACAGATACGCAGTATTTT
CDR3aa: CASSQEAIPSTDTQYF

j_gene: TRBJ2-4
abundance: .
v_gene: TRBV2
d_gene: TRBD1
CDR3nt: TGTGCCAGCAGTCCCGACAGGGGCCTAGCCAAAAACATTCAGTACTTC
CDR3aa: CASSPDRGLAKNIQYF

j_gene: TRBJ1-1
abundance: .
v_gene: TRBV4-1
d_gene: .
CDR3nt: TGCGCCAGCAGCCAAGCCGCCGGGGTTAACACTGAAGCTTTCTTT
CDR3aa: CASSQAAGVNTEAFF

j_gene: TRBJ1-1
abundance: .
v_gene: TRBV7-2
d_gene: .
CDR3nt: TGTGCCAGCAGCTTCTCTCTTAGCGGGATGGGAGCTTTCTTT
CDR3aa: CASSFSLSGMGAFF